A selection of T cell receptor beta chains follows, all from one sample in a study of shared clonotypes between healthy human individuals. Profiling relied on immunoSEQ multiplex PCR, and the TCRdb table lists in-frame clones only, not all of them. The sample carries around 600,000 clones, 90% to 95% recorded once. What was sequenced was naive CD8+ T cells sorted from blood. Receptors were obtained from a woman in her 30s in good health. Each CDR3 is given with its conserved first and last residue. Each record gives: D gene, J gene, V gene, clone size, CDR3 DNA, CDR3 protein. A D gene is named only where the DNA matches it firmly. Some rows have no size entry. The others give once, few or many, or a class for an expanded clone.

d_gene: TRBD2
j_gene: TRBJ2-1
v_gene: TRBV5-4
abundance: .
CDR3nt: TGTGCCAGCATGGCCCCTAGCGGGAGTGGTGAGCAGTTCTTC
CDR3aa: CASMAPSGSGEQFF

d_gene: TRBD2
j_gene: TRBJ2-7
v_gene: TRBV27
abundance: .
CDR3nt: TGTGCCACGATGGGACTAGCGGCTAGCGAGCAGTACTTC
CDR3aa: CATMGLAASEQYF

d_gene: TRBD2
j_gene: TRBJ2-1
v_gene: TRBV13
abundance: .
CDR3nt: TGTGCCAGCAGCTTGGCTAGCGGAAATGAGCAGTTCTTC
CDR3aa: CASSLASGNEQFF

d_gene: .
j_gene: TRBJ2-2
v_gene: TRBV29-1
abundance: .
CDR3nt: TGCAGCGTTGGGGACCGCTACACCGGGGAGCTGTTTTTT
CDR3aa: CSVGDRYTGELFF

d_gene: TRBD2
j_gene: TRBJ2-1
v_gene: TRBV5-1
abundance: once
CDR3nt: TGCGCCAGCAGCTTAGCGGGAGGTGAGCAGTTCTTC
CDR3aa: CASSLAGGEQFF

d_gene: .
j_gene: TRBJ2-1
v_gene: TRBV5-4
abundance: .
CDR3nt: TGTGCCAGCAGCTTGGGGCCGGATGAGCAGTTCTTC
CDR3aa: CASSLGPDEQFF

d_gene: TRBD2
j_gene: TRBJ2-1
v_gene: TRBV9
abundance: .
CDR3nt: TGTGCCAGCAGCCCCCTGGGACTAGCGGGAGCAAATGAGCAGTTCTTC
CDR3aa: CASSPLGLAGANEQFF

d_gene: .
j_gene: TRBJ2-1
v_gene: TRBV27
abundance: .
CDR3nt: TGTGCCAGCAGCTGGACCACCTACAATGAGCAGTTCTTC
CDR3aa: CASSWTTYNEQFF

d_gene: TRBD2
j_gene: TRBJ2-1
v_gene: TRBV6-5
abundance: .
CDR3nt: TGTGCCAGCAGGCCGACTAGCGGATACTACAATGAGCAGTTCTTC
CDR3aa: CASRPTSGYYNEQFF

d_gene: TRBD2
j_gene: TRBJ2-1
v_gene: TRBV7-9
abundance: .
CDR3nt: TGTGCCAGCAGCTTAGGTGGCGGGAGGACTGACAATGAGCAGTTCTTC
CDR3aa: CASSLGGGRTDNEQFF

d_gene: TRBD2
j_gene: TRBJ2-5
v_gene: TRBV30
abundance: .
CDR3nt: TGTGCCTGGAGTGTACTAGCGACCCTCCGGGAGACCCAGTACTTC
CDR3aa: CAWSVLATLRETQYF